These T cell receptor beta chains were read from a single sample in a study of blood T cell repertoires in COVID-19. Assay: immunoSEQ multiplex PCR; the TCRdb copy retains only in-frame clones and omits some. The sample holds 200,000 to 250,000 clones, approximately 81% seen once. Input material: peripheral blood. These receptors were collected from a woman at least 80 years old with acute or convalescent COVID-19. CDR3s include the opening cysteine and the closing phenylalanine or tryptophan. The D gene is left open where the match is weak. Clone size is stated in some rows and not others, as once, few, many or a class when expanded.

J | size | length | D | V | CDR3 | DNA
TRBJ1-1 | . | 14 | . | TRBV4-1 | CASSQDPYGGEAFF | TGCGCCAGCAGCCAGGACCCTTACGGGGGTGAAGCTTTCTTT
TRBJ2-5 | . | 15 | TRBD2 | TRBV2 | CASSARLAGGETQYF | TGTGCCAGCAGTGCTAGACTAGCGGGAGGAGAGACCCAGTACTTC
TRBJ1-4 | . | 15 | TRBD1 | TRBV3-1/TRBV3-2 | CASSQDDRGLEKLFF | TGTGCCAGCAGCCAAGATGACAGGGGGCTTGAAAAACTGTTTTTT
TRBJ2-1 | . | 15 | . | TRBV28 | CASSSGERSYNEQFF | TGTGCCAGCAGCTCCGGGGAGCGCTCCTACAATGAGCAGTTCTTC
TRBJ1-1 | few | 16 | TRBD1 | TRBV7-9 | CASSLLGTGGNTEAFF | TGTGCCAGCAGCTTACTCGGAACAGGGGGTAACACTGAAGCTTTCTTT
TRBJ1-1 | . | 14 | . | TRBV5-1 | CASSLDGQNTEAFF | TGCGCCAGCAGCTTGGATGGACAGAACACTGAAGCTTTCTTT
TRBJ2-7 | . | 17 | TRBD1 | TRBV27 | CASSPLFPSGQPYEQYF | TGTGCCAGCAGTCCCCTATTCCCGTCGGGACAGCCCTACGAGCAGTACTTC
TRBJ1-1 | . | 15 | TRBD1 | TRBV3-1/TRBV3-2 | CASRIGGAGSTEAFF | TGTGCCAGCAGAATAGGGGGCGCAGGGAGTACTGAAGCTTTCTTT
TRBJ2-2 | once | 14 | . | TRBV5-1 | CASSLSEVDGELFF | TGCGCCAGCAGCTTGTCAGAAGTCGACGGGGAGCTGTTTTTT
TRBJ2-3 | . | 13 | . | TRBV6-6 | CASSAGTPDTQYF | TGTGCCAGCAGCGCGGGGACCCCAGATACGCAGTATTTT
TRBJ2-1 | few | 13 | . | TRBV12-3/TRBV12-4 | CASNPGTFNEQFF | TGTGCCAGCAACCCCGGGACTTTCAATGAGCAGTTCTTC
TRBJ2-5 | . | 13 | . | TRBV10-3 | CAIKTEYQETQYF | TGTGCCATCAAGACAGAGTACCAAGAGACCCAGTACTTC
TRBJ1-2 | . | 13 | TRBD1 | TRBV6-5 | CASKRQGIGGYTF | TGTGCCAGCAAGAGACAGGGGATTGGTGGCTACACCTTC
TRBJ1-1 | . | 11 | . | TRBV12-3/TRBV12-4 | CASSRESEAFF | TGTGCCAGCAGTCGAGAGTCTGAAGCTTTCTTT
TRBJ2-1 | . | 13 | . | TRBV2 | CASSGQVVGEQFF | TGTGCCAGCAGTGGACAGGTAGTAGGTGAGCAGTTCTTC
TRBJ1-3 | . | 15 | TRBD1 | TRBV6-5 | CASSNPDRGGNTIYF | TGTGCCAGCAGTAACCCTGACAGGGGAGGAAACACCATATATTTT
TRBJ1-4 | . | 15 | . | TRBV19 | CASSPATGMGEKLFF | TGTGCCAGTAGTCCCGCAACAGGGATGGGAGAAAAACTGTTTTTT
TRBJ1-2 | . | 14 | TRBD1 | TRBV7-9 | CASSLGGQDYGYTF | TGTGCCAGCAGCTTAGGTGGACAGGACTATGGCTACACCTTC